This T cell receptor (beta chain) was retrieved from a study of T cells in Graves' hyperthyroidism and ophthalmopathy. Study-wide points: Most clonotypes expanded in the thyroid (above 0.001) were also present in blood. By a 13 V-J model, ophthalmopathy was set apart from stable hyperthyroidism.

Lactation, pregnancy, other autoimmune disease or uncontrolled infection led to exclusion of patients. For the diagnoses, clinical symptoms, serum thyroxine and TRAb, thyroid ultrasound and orbital computed tomography were used. The CDR3 regions of TCR beta were amplified from RNA transcripts. When the TCR CDR3 underwent first-round RT-PCR, the HTBI primer set was used. TCRdb passed the multiplex PCR reads through MiXCR, listing each CDR3 protein once. Of around 290,000 distinct CDR3 sequences in the sample, approximately 17% were seen once. Looked up from germline, CDR1 is SGHRS and CDR2 is YFSETQ. The V end was cut by 0 bases, the J end by 4 bases, with 5 bases between. There are 14 residues in the CDR3. This clonotype was counted at least ten times. As yet, its antigen is unknown.

What was sequenced was blood. This clonotype originated in a woman in her fifties or sixties with Graves' ophthalmopathy. The rearrangement joins TRBV5-1 to TRBJ1-6; D is uncertain. The CDR3 DNA follows: TGCGCCAGCAGCTTGGACTCTTATAATTCACCCCTCCACTTT. Translation gives CASSLDSYNSPLHF.